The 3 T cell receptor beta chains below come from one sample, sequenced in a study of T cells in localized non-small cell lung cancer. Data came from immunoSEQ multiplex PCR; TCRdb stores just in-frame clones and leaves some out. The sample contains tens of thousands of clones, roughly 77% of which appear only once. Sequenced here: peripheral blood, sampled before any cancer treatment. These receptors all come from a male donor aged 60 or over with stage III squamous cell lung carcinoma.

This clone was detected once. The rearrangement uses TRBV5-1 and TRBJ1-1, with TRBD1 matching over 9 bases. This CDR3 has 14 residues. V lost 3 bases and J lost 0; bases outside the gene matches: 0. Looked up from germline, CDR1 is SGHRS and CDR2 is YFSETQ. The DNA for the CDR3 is TGCGCCAGCAGCTGGACAGGGGTGAACACTGAAGCTTTCTTT. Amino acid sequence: CASSWTGVNTEAFF.

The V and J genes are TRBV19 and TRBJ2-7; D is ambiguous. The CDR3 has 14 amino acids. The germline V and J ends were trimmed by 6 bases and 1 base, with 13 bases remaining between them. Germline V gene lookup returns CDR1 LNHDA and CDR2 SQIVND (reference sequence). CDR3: CASRSRVSSYEQYF. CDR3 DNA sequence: TGTGCCAGTAGGTCCAGAGTAAGTTCCTACGAGCAGTACTTC.

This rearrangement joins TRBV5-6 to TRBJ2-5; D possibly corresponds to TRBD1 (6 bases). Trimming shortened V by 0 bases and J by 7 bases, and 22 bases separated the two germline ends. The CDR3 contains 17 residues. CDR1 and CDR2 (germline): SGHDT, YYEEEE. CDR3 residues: CASSLDTYTARGGTQYF. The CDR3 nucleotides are TGTGCCAGCAGCTTGGATACTTACACAGCCCGAGGGGGGACCCAGTACTTC.